The entry below describes one T cell receptor beta chain. Adults between about 18 and 95 years of age took part from 24 US areas. There are 13 residues in the CDR3. Trimming removed 0 bases at V and 5 bases at J, with 7 bases between. CDR1 LNHDA and CDR2 SQIVND come from the germline V gene (reference sequence). In the source study's methods: Reference gene primer amplification gave estimated nucleated cell counts. Profiling relied on immunoSEQ multiplex PCR, and the TCRdb table lists in-frame clones only, not all of them. That table is the source of V, J and clone size, and D and trimming were worked out from the DNA. Counted here are 130,000 to 150,000 clones, around 87% occurring once; the ten biggest clones make up approximately 1.3%. This specimen belongs to a study of blood T cell repertoires in COVID-19. At the level of the study: Samples representing acute and convalescent COVID-19 were sourced from the United States, Italy and Spain. T cells, B-cell-depleted T cells, or PBMCs provided the cDNA or gDNA that served as material.

J is TRBJ1-1 and V is TRBV19; no clear D gene. The source is a woman in her 30s with acute COVID-19. Sequenced: PBMCs or T cells enriched from blood (not recorded which). The CDR3 nucleotides are TGTGCCAGTAGTATAGACTCCGGGACTGAAGCTTTCTTT. As protein: CASSIDSGTEAFF.